The entry below describes one T cell receptor (beta chain). Its specificity is not known. This record comes from a study of radiotherapy plus CTLA-4 blockade in lung cancer. Study-level points and caveats: Among blood TCR repertoires after radiotherapy plus ipilimumab, tumor-derived clones expanded.

Here immunoSEQ multiplex PCR was the method, and the copy in TCRdb shows in-frame clones only, minus some. The sample holds about 97,000 clones, around 79% seen once. Germline CDR1 reads SGHNT; CDR2 reads YYREEE (reference sequence). Between the trimmed V and J ends, which lost 5 bases and 2 bases, there was a span of 14 bases. CDR3 length: 16 amino acids. The sequence derives from a human donor with non-small cell lung cancer who had a partial response to radiotherapy plus ipilimumab. Some clones in this sample may be carry-over from other donors' samples. The source material was peripheral blood, sampled from a patient treated with radiotherapy plus ipilimumab. This rearrangement joins TRBV5-4 to TRBJ2-6, with a weak D call TRBD2 (6 bases). The DNA of the CDR3 is TGTGCCAGCAGGAGGGATGGAGGGACTGGGGCCAACGTCCTGACTTTC. Protein sequence: CASRRDGGTGANVLTF.